A single sample gave rise to the 18 T cell receptor beta chains below, sequenced in a study of PD-L1 blockade in urothelial cancer (dated by TCRdb to 2015 to 2018). Library prep was done by the immunoSEQ multiplex PCR assay. TCRdb limited this immuneACCESS table to in-frame rearrangements with V and J called. A share of clones is missing; checked studies link under half to unresolved V genes, and the rest is unexplained. The sample table lists around 130,000 clones, 84% of them with a count of one. Together, the top ten hold roughly 2.9% of the sample. The label giving this sample's time point can be read as: pretreatment peripheral blood. The source was PBMCs, collected around atezolizumab (anti-PD-L1) treatment. These TCRs come from a man over 45 with urothelial cancer.

This chain uses TRBV28 with TRBJ2-7; 8 nucleotides line up with TRBD1. The germline V gene has CDR1 MDHEN and CDR2 SYDVKM. The CDR3 consists of 15 residues. The ends lost 1 base at V and 7 bases at J; junction bases unmatched: 9. The CDR3 loop is CASSLLTGGSEEQYF. CDR3 nucleotide sequence: TGTGCCAGCAGTTTATTAACAGGGGGTTCGGAAGAGCAGTACTTC.

The genes are TRBV5-4 and TRBJ2-3; 10 bases agree with TRBD2. The germline V gene has CDR1 SGHNT and CDR2 YYREEE (reference sequence). CDR3 length: 16 amino acids. Unmatched junction bases numbered 9, after V lost 4 bases and J lost 4 bases. Written as DNA, the CDR3 is TGTGCCAGCAGCAGGAGCGCTAGCGGGAGTTCAGATACGCAGTATTTT. Amino acid sequence: CASSRSASGSSDTQYF.

This clone was counted between two and nine times. CDR3 sequence: CASNHGLAGATGELFF. The CDR3 coding sequence is TGCGCCAGCAACCACGGACTAGCGGGAGCCACCGGGGAGCTGTTTTTT. The chain uses TRBV4-1 and TRBJ2-2, with 13 bases aligning to TRBD2. The CDR3 is made up of 16 amino acids. The germline V gene has CDR1 MGHRA and CDR2 YSYEKL. The trim removed 7 bases at V and 4 bases at J, leaving 6 bases unmatched.

This clone was seen once. The CDR3 loop reads CAISEGSLAGVGEQFF. In DNA form, the CDR3 reads TGTGCCATCAGTGAGGGGAGTCTAGCGGGAGTAGGGGAGCAGTTCTTC. The chain uses TRBV10-3 and TRBJ2-1; 10 nucleotides agree with TRBD2. Germline loops: CDR1 ENHRY, CDR2 SYGVKD. Trimming took 2 bases from V and 10 from J; bases not matched to a gene: 11. The CDR3 consists of 16 residues.

This clone was seen many times. The chain links TRBV13 to TRBJ2-7, with 11 positions matching TRBD2. Germline CDR1 PRHDT, CDR2 FYEKMQ (reference sequence). The CDR3 length is 16 residues. V trimming: 4 bases; J trimming: 4 bases; junction bases outside the gene matches: 9. The CDR3 bases are TGTGCCAGCAGCTCACCTCAAGGGACTAGCGGATACGAGCAGTACTTC. It specifies CASSSPQGTSGYEQYF.

The chain has TRBV5-1 and TRBJ2-7, with 9 bases identical to TRBD1. Germline V lookup: CDR1 SGHRS, CDR2 YFSETQ. V trimming: 3 bases; J trimming: 6 bases; junction bases outside the gene matches: 10. The CDR3 loop spans 15 amino acids. This chain's CDR3 is CASSSAGTGSGEQYF. CDR3 nucleotide sequence: TGCGCCAGCAGCTCCGCCGGGACAGGGAGCGGCGAGCAGTACTTC.

V usage is TRBV9 and J usage is TRBJ2-4; 8 bases are shared with TRBD1. Germline assignment: CDR1 SGDLS and CDR2 YYNGEE. This CDR3 has 16 amino acids. J gave up 4 bases and V 3 bases, and 9 bases lay outside the gene matches. DNA of the CDR3: TGTGCCAGCAGCGAAAGACCAGGGGGCGCGAAAAACATTCAGTACTTC. This sequence encodes CASSERPGGAKNIQYF.

This clone has a single count. This chain links TRBV30 with TRBJ2-3; 13 nucleotides agree with TRBD2. Germline V CDR1 and CDR2: GTSNPN, SVGIG (reference sequence). With V trimmed by 3 bases and J by 6 bases, 3 bases remained unmatched. This CDR3 has 14 residues. The CDR3 DNA is TGTGCCTGGAGACTAGCGGGAGGGCGGGATACGCAGTATTTT. Translation gives CAWRLAGGRDTQYF.

The chain has TRBV6-5 and TRBJ2-7, with no clear D. CDR3 length: 14 residues. The germline V gene encodes CDR1 MNHEY and CDR2 SVGAGI. Trimming took 0 bases from V and 3 from J, leaving 9 bases between them. Here the CDR3 reads CASSYSRSNYEQYF. The CDR3 DNA is TGTGCCAGCAGTTACTCGCGGTCGAACTACGAGCAGTACTTC.

Details on this clone: Other DNA sequences in the sample encode the same CDR3. The rearrangement uses TRBV28 and TRBJ1-1; unclear D gene. V dropped 3 bases and J dropped 1 base, with 6 bases sitting between them. The CDR3 has 13 amino acids. CDR1 MDHEN and CDR2 SYDVKM come from the germline V gene. CDR3 nucleotides: TGTGCCAGCAGTTTTCCCGGGAACACTGAAGCTTTCTTT. This encodes CASSFPGNTEAFF.

This chain joins TRBV6-1 and TRBJ2-2; no clear D gene. The V end lost 7 bases, the J end lost 6 bases, and 15 bases lay between the germline ends. The CDR3 extends over 14 amino acids. Germline assignment: CDR1 MNHNS and CDR2 SASEGT. This chain's CDR3 is CASKNYGLAGELFF. For the CDR3, the DNA is TGTGCCAGCAAAAACTATGGTCTTGCCGGGGAGCTGTTTTTT.

This chain connects TRBV6-1 to TRBJ1-6; TRBD1 matches 8 bases. With V trimmed by 3 bases and J by 0 bases, 1 base remained unmatched. Germline lookup yields CDR1 MNHNS and CDR2 SASEGT. This CDR3 has 16 residues. Written as DNA, the CDR3 is TGTGCCAGCAGTGACAGGGGGCGCTCCTATAATTCACCCCTCCACTTT. Its translation is CASSDRGRSYNSPLHF.

This clone occurred once. The chain uses TRBV19 and TRBJ2-4; TRBD1 matches 7 bases. CDR3 length: 16 residues. Germline trimming cut 4 bases from V and 3 bases from J; bases unmatched to any gene: 9. Looked up from germline, CDR1 is LNHDA and CDR2 is SQIVND (reference sequence). The CDR3 bases are TGTGCCAGTAGTACGACAGGGCGAAACAACAAAAACATTCAGTACTTC. Protein sequence: CASSTTGRNNKNIQYF.

The J gene is TRBJ1-6, the V gene TRBV2; the D gene is possibly TRBD1 (6 bases). Germline lookup yields CDR1 SNHLY and CDR2 FYNNEI. This CDR3 has 13 residues. Trimming pared 10 bases from V and 3 bases from J, leaving 10 bases between. The chain's CDR3 is CATRDNYNSPLHF. The CDR3 DNA reads as TGTGCCACCCGGGACAACTATAATTCACCCCTCCACTTT.

The chain uses TRBV2 and TRBJ1-2, with a tentative D call TRBD1 (6 bases). This CDR3 spans 12 amino acids. V was trimmed by 7 bases and J by 6 bases, leaving 12 bases between them. The germline gives CDR1 SNHLY, CDR2 FYNNEI. CDR3 protein: CASKVGTNGYTF. Written as DNA, the CDR3 is TGTGCCAGCAAAGTCGGGACAAATGGCTACACCTTC.

DNA of the CDR3: TGTGCCAGCAGTGAGGCAGATGGCTACACCTTC. Its translation: CASSEADGYTF. The chain links TRBV2 to TRBJ1-2, with D hard to call. This CDR3 is built from 11 residues. The V and J ends lost 3 bases and 6 bases respectively, with 5 bases between them. Looked up from germline, CDR1 is SNHLY and CDR2 is FYNNEI.

V usage is TRBV28 and J usage is TRBJ2-5; 10 positions match TRBD1. V lost 1 base, J lost 1 base, and 3 bases stayed unmatched. The CDR3 is 16 residues long. Germline V gene sequence: CDR1 MDHEN, CDR2 SYDVKM. The CDR3: CASSLFGQGVQETQYF. For the CDR3, the DNA is TGTGCCAGCAGTTTATTTGGACAGGGGGTCCAAGAGACCCAGTACTTC.

The V gene is TRBV5-1, the J gene TRBJ2-3; TRBD2 matches 15 bases. The CDR3 totals 18 residues. Germline CDR1 SGHRS, CDR2 YFSETQ. V shed 3 bases and J 3 bases; nucleotides not matched to a gene: 8. The CDR3 sequence is CASSSGLAGGSMTDTQYF. The DNA for the CDR3 is TGCGCCAGCAGCTCAGGACTAGCGGGAGGGAGTATGACAGATACGCAGTATTTT.